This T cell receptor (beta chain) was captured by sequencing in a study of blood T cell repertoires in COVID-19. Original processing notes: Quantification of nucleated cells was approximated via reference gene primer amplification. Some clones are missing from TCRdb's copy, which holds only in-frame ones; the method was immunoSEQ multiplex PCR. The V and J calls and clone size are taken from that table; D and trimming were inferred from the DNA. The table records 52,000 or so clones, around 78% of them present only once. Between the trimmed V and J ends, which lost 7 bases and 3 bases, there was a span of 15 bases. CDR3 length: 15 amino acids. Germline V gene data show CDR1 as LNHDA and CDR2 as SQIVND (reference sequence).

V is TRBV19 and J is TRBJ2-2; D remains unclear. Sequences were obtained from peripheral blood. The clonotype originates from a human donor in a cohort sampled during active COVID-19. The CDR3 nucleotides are TGTGCCAGTAACAACTTTAACACAGACACCGGGGAGCTGTTTTTT. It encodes CASNNFNTDTGELFF.